These T cell receptor beta chains were read from a single sample in a study of Graves' ophthalmopathy and Graves' hyperthyroidism. A single record per CDR3 protein comes from TCRdb applying MiXCR to the multiplex PCR reads. Found here are about 40,000 distinct CDR3 sequences, more than 45% of them singletons; the top ten hold 18%. Sequenced material: peripheral blood. The receptors shown here come from an adult man with Graves' ophthalmopathy. CDR3s leave out the opening cysteine and the closing phenylalanine or tryptophan.

V gene,J gene,CDR3 protein
TRBV20-1,TRBJ2-1,SARDLAEGSREQF
TRBV15,TRBJ1-6,ATSRAAGRGSPLH
TRBV7-3,TRBJ2-1,ASSTSGDSYNEQF
TRBV7-2,TRBJ1-3,ASTFRRQGNTIY
TRBV4-1,TRBJ1-4,ASSPGGAKLF
TRBV25-1,TRBJ2-3,ASSEEGASGSSDTQY
TRBV14,TRBJ2-3,ASSRDRVRNEQY
TRBV2,TRBJ1-1,ASGSGQGALEAF
TRBV29-1,TRBJ2-5,SVARDSNQETQY
TRBV19,TRBJ2-1,ASRGPRSYNEQF
TRBV5-1,TRBJ2-3,ASSLVPGNTDTQY
TRBV14,TRBJ2-1,ASSKDVGTINNEQF
TRBV19,TRBJ1-1,ASRSGQVNTEAF
TRBV4-2,TRBJ2-2,ASSPRIGLGELF
TRBV7-2,TRBJ1-1,ASSLVGGNTEAF
TRBV7-3,TRBJ1-5,ASSLRAGQGNQPQH
TRBV9,TRBJ2-5,ASSVDPSGGLQETQY
TRBV7-9,TRBJ1-1,ASSVSGTSPNTEAF
TRBV11-1,TRBJ2-1,ASSRHRGGRAMNEQF
TRBV7-3,TRBJ2-1,AWSPSGRPLYEQF
TRBV20-1,TRBJ2-6,SARGSGSGANVPT
TRBV11-2,TRBJ2-1,ASSPSSSGSFTPQF
TRBV6-1,TRBJ2-5,ASSKLAGGLQETQY
TRBV3-1,TRBJ1-1,ASSQEGRLGAF
TRBV29-1,TRBJ1-1,GVDTGLTEAF
TRBV20-1,TRBJ1-6,SARDGRVSNNSPLH
TRBV29-1,TRBJ1-2,SGAGQGLTGYT
TRBV7-9,TRBJ1-1,ASSRTGGEYTGAF
TRBV25-1,TRBJ2-7,ASSEYRQGMGEQY
TRBV19,TRBJ2-3,ASNAFRTDTQY
TRBV6-5,TRBJ1-2,ASSRPGQGNYGYT
TRBV5-1,TRBJ1-2,ASSPGDWDGYT
TRBV30,TRBJ1-3,ACPQGLGGNTIY
TRBV6-5,TRBJ2-2,ASYWLEGLSTGELF
TRBV28,TRBJ1-4,ASSSRGQGPSNEKLF
TRBV28,TRBJ2-7,ASTGANEQY
TRBV19,TRBJ1-1,ASNMQGGRAF
TRBV12-3/TRBV12-4,TRBJ1-2,ASRTSKGNYGYT